The clone carrying this T cell receptor beta chain was counted ten times or more. The antigen is undetermined. The sample originates from a study of regulatory T cells in long-lasting Graves disease. General study results and limits: TCR diversity was lower in persistent Graves' patients than in newly diagnosed ones. Sampling was limited to peripheral blood rather than thyroid tissue.

Time point indicated: newly diagnosed GD, antithyroid drugs for less than 3 months. RNA isolated from PBMCs was used to make the TCR library. Patients with Graves' disease were diagnosed by American Thyroid Association guidelines. This CDR3 is built from 16 residues. Deletions cut 3 bases from V and 2 bases from J, with 14 bases between. CDR3-region Arm-PCR and iRepertoire HTBI primers produced the TCR beta libraries. In TCRdb, the multiplex PCR reads were re-called with MiXCR into one record per CDR3 protein. The table records approximately 230,000 distinct CDR3 sequences, around 19% of them present only once.

V and J are TRBV12-3 or TRBV12-4 and TRBJ2-1; D is perhaps TRBD2 (5 bases). The sequencing used peripheral blood mononuclear cells (PBMCs), collected at new diagnosis, from a patient treated with antithyroid drugs. The receptor comes from a female donor with Graves disease. Written as DNA, the CDR3 is TGTGCCAGCAGTTTTGGCGAGGGAGTCGCCTACAATGAGCAGTTCTTC. Translated: CASSFGEGVAYNEQFF.